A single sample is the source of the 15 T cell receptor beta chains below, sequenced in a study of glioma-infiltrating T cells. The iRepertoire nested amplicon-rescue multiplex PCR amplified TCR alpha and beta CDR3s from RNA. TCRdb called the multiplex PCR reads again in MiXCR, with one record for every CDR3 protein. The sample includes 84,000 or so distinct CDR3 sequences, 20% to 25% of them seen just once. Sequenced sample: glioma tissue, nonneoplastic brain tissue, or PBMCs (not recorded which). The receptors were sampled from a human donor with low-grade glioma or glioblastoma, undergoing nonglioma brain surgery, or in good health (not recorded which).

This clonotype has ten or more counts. CDR3 nucleotides: TGTGCCAGCTCATTCTCTCAGGGGGCACCAACAGATACGCAGTATTTT. Its protein product is CASSFSQGAPTDTQYF. The V call is TRBV18, the J call TRBJ2-3; the match to TRBD1 covers 8 bases. V was pared by 5 bases and J by 3 bases, with 10 bases of the junction left unmatched. Germline lookup yields CDR1 KGHSH and CDR2 LQKENI. The length of the CDR3 is 16 residues.

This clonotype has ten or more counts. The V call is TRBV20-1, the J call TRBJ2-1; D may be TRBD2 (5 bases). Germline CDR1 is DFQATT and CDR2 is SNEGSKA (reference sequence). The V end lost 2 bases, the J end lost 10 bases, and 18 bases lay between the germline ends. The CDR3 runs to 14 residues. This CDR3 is CSARSAGTVGEQFF. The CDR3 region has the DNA TGCAGTGCTAGATCTGCGGGTACCGTGGGCGAGCAGTTCTTC.

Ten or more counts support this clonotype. This CDR3 is CASRRVGNYGYTF. The CDR3 nucleotides are TGTGCCAGCAGGCGTGTGGGGAACTATGGCTACACCTTC. V and J are TRBV2 and TRBJ1-2; D unresolved. The CDR3 covers 13 residues. The germline V gene encodes CDR1 SNHLY and CDR2 FYNNEI. Trimming shortened V by 6 bases and J by 2 bases, and 10 bases separated the two germline ends. Based on the CDR3 plus reference TRBV2 and TRBJ1-2, the full variable domain is EPEVTQTPSHQVTQMGQEVILRCVPISNHLYFYWYRQILGQKVEFLVSFYNNEISEKSEIFDDQFSVERPDGSNFTLKIRSTKLEDSAMYFCASRRVGNYGYTFGSGTRLTVV.

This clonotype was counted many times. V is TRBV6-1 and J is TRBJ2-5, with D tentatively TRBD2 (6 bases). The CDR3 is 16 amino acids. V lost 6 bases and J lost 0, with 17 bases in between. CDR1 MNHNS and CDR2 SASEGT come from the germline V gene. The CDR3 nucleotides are TGTGCCAGCAGCCGGCGGGGCGGGACGTACCAAGAGACCCAGTACTTC. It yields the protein CASSRRGGTYQETQYF.

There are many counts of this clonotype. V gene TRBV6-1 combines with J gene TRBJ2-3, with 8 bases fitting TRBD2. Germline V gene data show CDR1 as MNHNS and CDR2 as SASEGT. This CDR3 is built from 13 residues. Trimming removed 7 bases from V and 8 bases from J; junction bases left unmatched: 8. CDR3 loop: CASNPGGAGTQYF. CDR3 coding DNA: TGTGCCAGCAACCCGGGGGGGGCGGGTACGCAGTATTTT.

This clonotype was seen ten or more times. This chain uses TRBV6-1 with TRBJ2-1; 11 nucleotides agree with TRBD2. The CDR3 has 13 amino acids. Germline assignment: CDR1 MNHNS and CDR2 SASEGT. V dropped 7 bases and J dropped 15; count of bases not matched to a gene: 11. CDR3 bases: TGTGCCAGCAAGAATAGCGGGAGGGCGCGTCCGTTCTTC. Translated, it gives CASKNSGRARPFF.

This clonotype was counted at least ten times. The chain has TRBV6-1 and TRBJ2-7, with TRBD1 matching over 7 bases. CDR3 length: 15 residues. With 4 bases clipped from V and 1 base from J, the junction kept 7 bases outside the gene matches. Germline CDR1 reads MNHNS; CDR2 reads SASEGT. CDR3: CASSAGMTGSYEQYF. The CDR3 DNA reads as TGTGCCAGCAGTGCCGGGATGACAGGGTCCTACGAGCAGTACTTC.

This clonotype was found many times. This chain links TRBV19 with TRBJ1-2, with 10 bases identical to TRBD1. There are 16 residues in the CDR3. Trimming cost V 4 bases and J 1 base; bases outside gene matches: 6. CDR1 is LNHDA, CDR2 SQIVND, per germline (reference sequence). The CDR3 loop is CASSTGTGVRNYGYTF. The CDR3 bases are TGTGCCAGTAGTACCGGGACAGGGGTCCGTAACTATGGCTACACCTTC. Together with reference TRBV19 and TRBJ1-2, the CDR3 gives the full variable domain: DGGITQSPKYLFRKEGQNVTLSCEQNLNHDAMYWYRQDPGQGLRLIYYSQIVNDFQKGDIAEGYSVSREKKESFPLTVTSAQKNPTAFYLCASSTGTGVRNYGYTFGSGTRLTVV.

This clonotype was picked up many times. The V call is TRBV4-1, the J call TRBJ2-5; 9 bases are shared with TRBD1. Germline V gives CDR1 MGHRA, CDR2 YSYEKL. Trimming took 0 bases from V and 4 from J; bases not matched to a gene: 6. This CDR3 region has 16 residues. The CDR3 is CASSQDPGTGRETQYF. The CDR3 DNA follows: TGCGCCAGCAGCCAAGATCCCGGGACAGGGAGAGAGACCCAGTACTTC.

The CDR3 DNA reads TGCAGTGCTACCCAGGGGGCAGATACGCAGTATTTT. It is translated as CSATQGADTQYF. V usage is TRBV20-1 and J usage is TRBJ2-3, with 7 bases that match TRBD1. V lost 4 bases, J lost 4 bases, and 2 bases stayed unmatched. This CDR3 is built from 12 residues. Germline V gene data show CDR1 as DFQATT and CDR2 as SNEGSKA (reference sequence).

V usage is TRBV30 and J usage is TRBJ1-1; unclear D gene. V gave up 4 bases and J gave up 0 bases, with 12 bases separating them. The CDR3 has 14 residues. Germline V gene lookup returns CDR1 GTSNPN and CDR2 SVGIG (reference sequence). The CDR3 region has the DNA TGTGCCTGGATCCCCAAGGGTATGAACACTGAAGCTTTCTTT. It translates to CAWIPKGMNTEAFF. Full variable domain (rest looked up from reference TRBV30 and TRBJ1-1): SQTIHQWPATLVQPVGSPLSLECTVEGTSNPNLYWYRQAAGRGLQLLFYSVGIGQISSEVPQNLSASRPQDRQFILSSKKLLLSDSGFYLCAWIPKGMNTEAFFGQGTRLTVV.

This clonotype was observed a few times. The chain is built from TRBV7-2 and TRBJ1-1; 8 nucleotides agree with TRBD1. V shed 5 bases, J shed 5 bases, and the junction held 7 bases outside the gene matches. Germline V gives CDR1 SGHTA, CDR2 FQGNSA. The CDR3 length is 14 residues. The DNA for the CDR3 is TGTGCCAGCAGCCGAGGACAGGGCGGGACTGAAGCTTTCTTT. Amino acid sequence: CASSRGQGGTEAFF.

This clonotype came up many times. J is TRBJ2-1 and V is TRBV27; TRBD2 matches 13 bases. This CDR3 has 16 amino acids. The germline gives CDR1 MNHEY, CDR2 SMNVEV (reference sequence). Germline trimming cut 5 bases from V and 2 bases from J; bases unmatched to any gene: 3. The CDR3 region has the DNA TGTGCCAGCAGTAGACTAGCGGGAGGACCCTACAATGAGCAGTTCTTC. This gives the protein CASSRLAGGPYNEQFF.

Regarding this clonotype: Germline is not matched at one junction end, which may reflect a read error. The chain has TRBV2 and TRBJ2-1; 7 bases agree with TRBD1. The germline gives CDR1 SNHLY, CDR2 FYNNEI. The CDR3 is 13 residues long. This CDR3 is CASRVAGGGGLYF. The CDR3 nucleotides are TGTGCCAGCAGGGTAGCAGGGGGTGGGGGTTTGTACTTC.

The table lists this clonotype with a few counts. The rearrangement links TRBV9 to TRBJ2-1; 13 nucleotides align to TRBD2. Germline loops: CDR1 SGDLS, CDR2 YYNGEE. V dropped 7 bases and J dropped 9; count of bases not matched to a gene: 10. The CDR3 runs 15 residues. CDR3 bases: TGTGCCAGCGGGAGGACTAGCGGGGGATTTGGTGAGCAGTTCTTC. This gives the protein CASGRTSGGFGEQFF. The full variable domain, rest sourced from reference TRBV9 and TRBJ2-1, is DSGVTQTPKHLITATGQRVTLRCSPRSGDLSVYWYQQSLDQGLQFLIQYYNGEERAKGNILERFSAQQFPDLHSELNLSSLELGDSALYFCASGRTSGGFGEQFFGPGTRLTVL.